The clone carrying this TCR beta chain occurred many times. Construction of the TCRbeta library involved unique molecular identifiers. MiXCR was run by TCRdb on the PCR reads, yielding one entry per CDR3 protein. There are fewer than 750,000 distinct CDR3 sequences in the sample; about 21% occur only once, and roughly 14% lies in the top ten. This sample is part of a study of T-cell reconstitution after alpha-beta-depleted transplantation in children. CDR1 DFQATT and CDR2 SNEGSKA come from the germline V gene (reference sequence). The CDR3 totals 13 residues. V dropped 1 base and J dropped 5 bases, with 11 bases sitting between them.

The genes are TRBV20-1 and TRBJ2-5; D gene ambiguous. This specimen was PBMCs, mostly from graft donor cells, taken 360 days after TCRalphabeta/CD19-depleted stem cell transplant. The TCR sequence derives from a boy under two years old who had a stem cell transplant for acute myeloid leukemia, so the T cells may come from the graft donor. CDR3 coding DNA: TGCAGTGCTAGAGCCTATTTTCCGGAGACCCAGTACTTC. Its protein is CSARAYFPETQYF.